This T cell receptor (beta chain) was sequenced for a study of T cell responses to AZD1222 COVID-19 vaccine. Whole-study findings and limits: Only a handful of people who got AZD1222 tested seropositive at baseline. It should be noted that donors were predominantly white British and more often female, and clonal diversity was possibly underestimated. The peak T cell response came first, and repertoires were sampled only after it.

The protocol was immunoSEQ multiplex PCR, while the TCRdb copy is restricted to in-frame clones and leaves out a portion. Among over 75,000 clones listed, roughly 87% were seen once. Second-dose timings of about 4 or about 12 weeks were pooled. CDR3 length equals 16 residues. Per germline, CDR1 ENHRY and CDR2 SYGVKD. The trim removed 8 bases at V and 8 bases at J, leaving 13 bases unmatched. The table lists this clone with a count of one. As yet, its antigen is unknown. The clonotype was recovered from an adult who received the AZD1222 COVID-19 vaccine. The J gene is TRBJ1-4, the V gene TRBV10-3; 11 positions match TRBD1. The material sequenced was peripheral blood, taken 28 days after the second AZD1222 dose. DNA of the CDR3: TGTGCCATCGCGAGGACAGGGGGCACGGAAGGCGAAAAACTGTTTTTT. This codes for CAIARTGGTEGEKLFF.